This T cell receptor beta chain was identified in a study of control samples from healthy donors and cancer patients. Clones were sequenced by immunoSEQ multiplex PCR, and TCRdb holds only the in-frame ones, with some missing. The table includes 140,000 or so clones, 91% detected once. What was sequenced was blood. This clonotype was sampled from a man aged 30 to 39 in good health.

This chain's CDR3 is CSASLGVNTEAFF. The CDR3 region has the DNA TGCAGTGCTAGTTTAGGAGTGAACACTGAAGCTTTCTTT. This chain joins TRBV20-1 and TRBJ1-1; no clear D. The CDR3 runs 13 residues. Germline V gene data show CDR1 as DFQATT and CDR2 as SNEGSKA (reference sequence). Trimming left V 3 bases short and J 0 bases short, with 8 bases between.